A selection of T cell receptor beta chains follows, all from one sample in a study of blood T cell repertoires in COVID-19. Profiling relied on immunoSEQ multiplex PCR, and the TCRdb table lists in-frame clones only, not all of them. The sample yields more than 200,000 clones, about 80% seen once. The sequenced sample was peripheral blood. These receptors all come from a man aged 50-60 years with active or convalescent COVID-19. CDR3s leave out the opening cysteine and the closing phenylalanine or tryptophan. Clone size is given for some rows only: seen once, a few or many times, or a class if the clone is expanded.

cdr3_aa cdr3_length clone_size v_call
ASSIGTPFSNYGYT 14 - TRBV7-2
ASSYLSSGEQPQH 13 - TRBV7-2
ASSQGGQGRFNEQF 14 - TRBV4-2
ASSPGNPSPRDTQY 14 - TRBV19
ASTPPGATYEQY 12 few TRBV28
ASRDRGSYNEQF 12 - TRBV27
ASSVDREGTEAF 12 - TRBV19
ASSFQVEQNQPQH 13 - TRBV6-5
ASSQSPPAGSSYNSPLH 17 - TRBV14
ASSQPGTSGGRGEQF 15 - TRBV3-1/TRBV3-2
ATSENRVSYGYT 12 - TRBV24-1
ASSTGLAGSTDTQY 14 once TRBV9
ASSRDRGQPQH 11 - TRBV6-5
ASSLAGSSGGIDEQY 15 - TRBV7-2
ASSSVMGAVEQF 12 once TRBV11-2
ASSQGWGQPYEQY 13 - TRBV4-1
ASSLSDTYEQY 11 - TRBV28
AYRLAANTGELF 12 - TRBV30
ASSWGTAGTEAF 12 - TRBV5-1
ASSYGQVNTEAF 12 few TRBV7-8
SVGPGSGVEAF 11 few TRBV29-1
ASSFGLANTGELF 13 - TRBV28
ASSPSLAGVETQY 13 few TRBV3-1/TRBV3-2
ASSETGKHGYT 11 - TRBV25-1
ASSEAVGEATQY 12 - TRBV6-1
ASSHRGNKKLF 11 once TRBV3-1/TRBV3-2
ASSRAGANVLT 11 - TRBV14
ASSPEVDRGTDTQY 14 - TRBV5-5
ASLRQDYGYT 10 - TRBV6-5
ASSVRTIYEQY 11 - TRBV2
ASSMGLAGNTDTQY 14 - TRBV19